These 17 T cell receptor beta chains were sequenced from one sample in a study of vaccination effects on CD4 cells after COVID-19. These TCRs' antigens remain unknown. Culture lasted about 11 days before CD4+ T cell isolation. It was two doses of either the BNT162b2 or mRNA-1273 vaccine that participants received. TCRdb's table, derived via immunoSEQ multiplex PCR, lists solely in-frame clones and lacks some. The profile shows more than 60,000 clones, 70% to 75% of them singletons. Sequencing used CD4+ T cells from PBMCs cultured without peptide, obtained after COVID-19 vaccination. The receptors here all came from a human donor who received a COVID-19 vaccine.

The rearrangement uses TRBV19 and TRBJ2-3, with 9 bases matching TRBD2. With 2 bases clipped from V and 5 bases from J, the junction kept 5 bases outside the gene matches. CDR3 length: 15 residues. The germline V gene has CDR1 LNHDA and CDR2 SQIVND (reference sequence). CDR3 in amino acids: CASSIWAGGQDTQYF. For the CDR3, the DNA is TGTGCCAGTAGTATATGGGCGGGGGGGCAAGATACGCAGTATTTT.

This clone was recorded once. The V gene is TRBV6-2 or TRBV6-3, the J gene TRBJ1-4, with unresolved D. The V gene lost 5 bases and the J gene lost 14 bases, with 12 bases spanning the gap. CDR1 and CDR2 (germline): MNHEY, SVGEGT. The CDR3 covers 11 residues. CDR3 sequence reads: CASSDTGRLFF. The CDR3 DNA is TGTGCCAGCAGTGACACCGGTCGGCTGTTTTTT.

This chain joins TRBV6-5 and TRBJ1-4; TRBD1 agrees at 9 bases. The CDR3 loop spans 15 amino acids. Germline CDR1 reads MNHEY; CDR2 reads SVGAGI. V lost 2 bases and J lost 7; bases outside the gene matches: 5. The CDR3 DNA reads TGTGCCAGCAGTTACGCGGGACAGGGTGGTGAAAAACTGTTTTTT. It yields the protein CASSYAGQGGEKLFF.

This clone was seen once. The CDR3 sequence: CASSSGQPNTEAFF. The CDR3 DNA is TGTGCCAGCAGCTCAGGACAGCCGAACACTGAAGCTTTCTTT. J is TRBJ1-1 and V is TRBV6-6, with D perhaps TRBD1 (6 bases). The CDR3 loop spans 14 amino acids. V dropped 6 bases and J dropped 1 base, with 12 bases sitting between them. Per germline, CDR1 MNHNY and CDR2 SVGAGI (reference sequence).

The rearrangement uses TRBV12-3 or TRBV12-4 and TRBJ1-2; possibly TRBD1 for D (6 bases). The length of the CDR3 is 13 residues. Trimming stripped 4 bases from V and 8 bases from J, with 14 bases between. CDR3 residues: CASSSGQRNGYTF. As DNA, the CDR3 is TGTGCCAGCAGTTCGGGACAAAGAAACGGCTACACCTTC.

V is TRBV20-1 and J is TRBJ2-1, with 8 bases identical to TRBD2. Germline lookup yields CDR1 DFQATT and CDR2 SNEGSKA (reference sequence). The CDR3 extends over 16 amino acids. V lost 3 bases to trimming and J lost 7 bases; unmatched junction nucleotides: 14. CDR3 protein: CSASSAGGAEVNEQFF. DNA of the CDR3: TGCAGTGCTAGTTCTGCGGGGGGCGCCGAGGTAAATGAGCAGTTCTTC.

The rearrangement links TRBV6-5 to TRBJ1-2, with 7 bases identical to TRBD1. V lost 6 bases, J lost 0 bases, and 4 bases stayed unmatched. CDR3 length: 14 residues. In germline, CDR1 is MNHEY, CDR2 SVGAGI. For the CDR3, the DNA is TGTGCCAGCAGCCAGACAGGGTCTAACTATGGCTACACCTTC. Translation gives CASSQTGSNYGYTF.

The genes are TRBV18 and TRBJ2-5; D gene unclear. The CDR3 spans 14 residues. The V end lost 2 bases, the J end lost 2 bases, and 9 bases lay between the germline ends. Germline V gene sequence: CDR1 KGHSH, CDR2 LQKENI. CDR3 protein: CASSPDWAQETQYF. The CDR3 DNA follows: TGTGCCAGCTCACCAGATTGGGCGCAAGAGACCCAGTACTTC.

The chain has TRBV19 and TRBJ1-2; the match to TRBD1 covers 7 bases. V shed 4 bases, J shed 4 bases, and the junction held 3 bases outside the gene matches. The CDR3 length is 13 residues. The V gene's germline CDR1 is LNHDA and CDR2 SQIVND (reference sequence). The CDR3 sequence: CASSRGQVYGYTF. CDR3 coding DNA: TGTGCCAGTAGTAGAGGACAGGTCTATGGCTACACCTTC.

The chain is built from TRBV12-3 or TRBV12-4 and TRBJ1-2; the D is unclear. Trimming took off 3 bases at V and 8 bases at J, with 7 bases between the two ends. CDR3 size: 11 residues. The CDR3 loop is CASSLGLGYTF. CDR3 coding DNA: TGTGCCAGCAGTTTGGGTTTAGGCTACACCTTC.

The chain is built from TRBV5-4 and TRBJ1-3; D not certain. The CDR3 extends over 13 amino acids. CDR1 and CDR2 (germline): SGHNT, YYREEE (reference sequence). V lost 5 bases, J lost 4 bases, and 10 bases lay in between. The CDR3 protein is CASRLITGNTIYF. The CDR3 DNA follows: TGTGCCAGCAGATTAATCACCGGAAACACCATATATTTT.

Here the CDR3 DNA reads TGTGCCACCAGCAGAGAGTTGCGTGGCCCGCCCTACAATGAGCAGTTCTTC. Encoded protein: CATSRELRGPPYNEQFF. V is TRBV15 and J is TRBJ2-1; D is unresolved. V lost 0 bases and J 2 bases, leaving 14 bases between the germline ends. The germline V gene has CDR1 LNHNV and CDR2 YYDKDF (reference sequence). The CDR3 contains 17 residues. Supplemented by reference TRBV15 and TRBJ2-1, the full variable domain reads DAMVIQNPRYQVTQFGKPVTLSCSQTLNHNVMYWYQQKSSQAPKLLFHYYDKDFNNEADTPDNFQSRRPNTSFCFLDIRSPGLGDTAMYLCATSRELRGPPYNEQFFGPGTRLTVL.

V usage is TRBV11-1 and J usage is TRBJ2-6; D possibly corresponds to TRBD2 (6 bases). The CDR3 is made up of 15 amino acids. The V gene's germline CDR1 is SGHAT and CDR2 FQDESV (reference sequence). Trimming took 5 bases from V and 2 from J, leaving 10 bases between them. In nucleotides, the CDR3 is TGTGCCAGCAGCCCCCGGGGGACTGGGGCCAACGTCCTGACTTTC. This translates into CASSPRGTGANVLTF.

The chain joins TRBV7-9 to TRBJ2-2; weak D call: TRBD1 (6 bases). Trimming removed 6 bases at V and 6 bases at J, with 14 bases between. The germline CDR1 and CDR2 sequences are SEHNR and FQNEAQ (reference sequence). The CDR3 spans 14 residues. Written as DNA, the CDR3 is TGTGCCAGCAGAGCTACAGGGCAGGCCGGGGAGCTGTTTTTT. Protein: CASRATGQAGELFF.

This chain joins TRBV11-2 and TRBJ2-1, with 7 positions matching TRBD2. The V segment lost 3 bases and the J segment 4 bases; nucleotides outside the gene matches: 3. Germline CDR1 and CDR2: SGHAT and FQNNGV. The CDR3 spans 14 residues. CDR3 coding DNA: TGTGCCAGCAGCTTTGTGGGGGGGTACAATGAGCAGTTCTTC. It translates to CASSFVGGYNEQFF.

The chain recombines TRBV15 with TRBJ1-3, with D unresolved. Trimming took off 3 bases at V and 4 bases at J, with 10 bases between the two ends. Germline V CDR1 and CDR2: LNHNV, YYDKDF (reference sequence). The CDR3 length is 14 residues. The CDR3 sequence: CATSSLQAGNTIYF. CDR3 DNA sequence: TGTGCCACCAGCAGCCTTCAGGCCGGAAACACCATATATTTT.

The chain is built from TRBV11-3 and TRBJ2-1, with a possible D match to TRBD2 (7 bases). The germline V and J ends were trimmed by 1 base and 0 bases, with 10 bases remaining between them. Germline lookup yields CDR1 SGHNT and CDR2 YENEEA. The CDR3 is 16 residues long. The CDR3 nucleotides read TGTGCCAGCAGCTTAGCGGGGGGCGTCTCCTACAATGAGCAGTTCTTC. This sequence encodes CASSLAGGVSYNEQFF.